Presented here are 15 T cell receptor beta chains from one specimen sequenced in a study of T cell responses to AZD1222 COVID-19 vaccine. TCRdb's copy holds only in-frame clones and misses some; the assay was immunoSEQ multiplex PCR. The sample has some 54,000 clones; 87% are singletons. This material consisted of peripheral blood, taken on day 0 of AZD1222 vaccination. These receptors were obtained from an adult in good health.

The CDR3 sequence is CASSKFEQGQRGYTF. As DNA, the CDR3 is TGTGCCAGTAGTAAATTCGAACAGGGCCAACGTGGCTACACCTTC. The chain uses TRBV19 and TRBJ1-2; possible D gene TRBD1, 6 bases. The V end was cut by 4 bases, the J end by 7 bases, with 19 bases between. CDR3 length: 15 amino acids. From germline, CDR1 is LNHDA and CDR2 SQIVND (reference sequence).

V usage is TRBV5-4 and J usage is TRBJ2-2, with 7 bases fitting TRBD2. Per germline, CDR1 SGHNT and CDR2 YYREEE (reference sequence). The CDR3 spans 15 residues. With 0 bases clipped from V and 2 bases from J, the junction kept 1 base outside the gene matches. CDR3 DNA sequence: TGTGCCAGCAGCTTGGGGGGACTAAACACCGGGGAGCTGTTTTTT. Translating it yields CASSLGGLNTGELFF.

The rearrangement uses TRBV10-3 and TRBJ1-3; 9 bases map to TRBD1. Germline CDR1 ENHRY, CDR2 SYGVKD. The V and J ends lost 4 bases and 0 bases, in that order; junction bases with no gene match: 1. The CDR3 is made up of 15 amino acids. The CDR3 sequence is CAISGQGDSGNTIYF. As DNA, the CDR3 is TGTGCCATCAGTGGACAGGGGGACTCTGGAAACACCATATATTTT.

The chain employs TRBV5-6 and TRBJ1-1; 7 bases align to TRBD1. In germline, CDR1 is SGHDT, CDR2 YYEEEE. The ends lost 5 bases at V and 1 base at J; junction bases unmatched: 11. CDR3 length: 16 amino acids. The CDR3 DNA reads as TGTGCCAGCAGTTCCGGGACAGAGAAGCAGAACACTGAAGCTTTCTTT. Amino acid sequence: CASSSGTEKQNTEAFF.

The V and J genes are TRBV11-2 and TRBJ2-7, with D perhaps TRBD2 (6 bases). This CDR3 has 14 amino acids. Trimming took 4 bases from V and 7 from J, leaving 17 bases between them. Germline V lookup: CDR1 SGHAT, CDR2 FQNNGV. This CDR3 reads CASSSRGIPGEQYF. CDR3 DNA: TGTGCCAGCAGCTCGCGGGGCATCCCTGGGGAGCAGTACTTC.

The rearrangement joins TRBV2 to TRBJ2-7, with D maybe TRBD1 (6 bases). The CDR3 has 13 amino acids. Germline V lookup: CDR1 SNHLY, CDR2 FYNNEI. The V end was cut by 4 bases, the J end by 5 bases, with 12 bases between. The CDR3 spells CASSVEGVNEQYF. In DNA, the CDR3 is TGTGCCAGCAGTGTTGAGGGGGTTAACGAGCAGTACTTC.

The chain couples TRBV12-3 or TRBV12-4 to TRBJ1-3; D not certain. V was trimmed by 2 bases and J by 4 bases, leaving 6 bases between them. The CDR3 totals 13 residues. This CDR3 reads CASSLPRGNTIYF. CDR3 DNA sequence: TGTGCCAGCAGTTTACCCCGCGGAAACACCATATATTTT.

CDR3 DNA sequence: TGCGCCAGCAGCCAAGACGGCCAAGGGTCGGGCACAGATACGCAGTATTTT. This sequence encodes CASSQDGQGSGTDTQYF. The rearrangement joins TRBV4-1 to TRBJ2-3; no definite D call. The CDR3 extends over 17 amino acids. CDR1 is MGHRA, CDR2 YSYEKL, per germline. Trimming stripped 0 bases from V and 1 base from J, with 14 bases between.

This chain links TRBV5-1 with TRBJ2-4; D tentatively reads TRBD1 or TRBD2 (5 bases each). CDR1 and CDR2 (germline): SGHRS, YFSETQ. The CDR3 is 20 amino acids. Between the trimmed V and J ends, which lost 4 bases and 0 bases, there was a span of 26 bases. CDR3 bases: TGCGCCAGCAGCCCCCCGAGGGGCGCCTCAGACTCTTTAGCCAAAAACATTCAGTACTTC. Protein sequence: CASSPPRGASDSLAKNIQYF.

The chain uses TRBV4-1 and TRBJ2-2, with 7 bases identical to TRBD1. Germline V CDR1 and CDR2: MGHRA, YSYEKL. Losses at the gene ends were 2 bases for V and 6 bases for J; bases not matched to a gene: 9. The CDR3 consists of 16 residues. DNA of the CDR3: TGCGCCAGCAGCCAAATCGGGACAGTAACCTCCGGGGAGCTGTTTTTT. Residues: CASSQIGTVTSGELFF.

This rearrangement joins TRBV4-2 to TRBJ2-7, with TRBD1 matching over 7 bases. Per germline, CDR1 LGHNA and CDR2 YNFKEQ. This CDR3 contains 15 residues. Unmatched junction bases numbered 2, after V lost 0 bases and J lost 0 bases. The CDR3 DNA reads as TGTGCCAGCAGCCAAGAAGGGGACAGCTCCTACGAGCAGTACTTC. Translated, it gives CASSQEGDSSYEQYF.

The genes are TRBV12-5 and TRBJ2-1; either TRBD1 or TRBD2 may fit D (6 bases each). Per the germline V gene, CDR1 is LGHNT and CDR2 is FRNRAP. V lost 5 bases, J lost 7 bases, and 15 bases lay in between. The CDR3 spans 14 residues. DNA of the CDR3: TGTGCTAGTGGTCAATCTCAAGGGGGGAATGAGCAGTTCTTC. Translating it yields CASGQSQGGNEQFF.

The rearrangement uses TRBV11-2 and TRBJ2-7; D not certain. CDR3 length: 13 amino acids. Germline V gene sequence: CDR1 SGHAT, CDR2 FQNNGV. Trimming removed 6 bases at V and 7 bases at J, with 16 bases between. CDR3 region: CASSFPRLGEQYF. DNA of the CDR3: TGTGCCAGCAGTTTTCCCCGGCTGGGTGAGCAGTACTTC.

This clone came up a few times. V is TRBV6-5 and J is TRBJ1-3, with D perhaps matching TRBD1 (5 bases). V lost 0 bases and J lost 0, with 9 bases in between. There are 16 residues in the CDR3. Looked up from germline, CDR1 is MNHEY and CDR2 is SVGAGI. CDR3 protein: CASSYSSQGSGNTIYF. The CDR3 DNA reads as TGTGCCAGCAGTTACTCTTCGCAGGGCTCTGGAAACACCATATATTTT.

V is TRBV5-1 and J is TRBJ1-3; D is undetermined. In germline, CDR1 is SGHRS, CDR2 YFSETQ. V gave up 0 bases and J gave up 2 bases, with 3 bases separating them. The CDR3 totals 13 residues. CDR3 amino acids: CASSLGAGNTIYF. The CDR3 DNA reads TGCGCCAGCAGCTTGGGGGCTGGAAACACCATATATTTT. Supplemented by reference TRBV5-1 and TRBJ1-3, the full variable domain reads KAGVTQTPRYLIKTRGQQVTLSCSPISGHRSVSWYQQTPGQGLQFLFEYFSETQRNKGNFPGRFSGRQFSNSRSEMNVSTLELGDSALYLCASSLGAGNTIYFGEGSWLTVV.